This T cell receptor beta chain stems from a study of T cell responses to AZD1222 COVID-19 vaccine. Assay used: immunoSEQ multiplex PCR; TCRdb lists only in-frame clones, some missing. The table shows roughly 180,000 clones, with approximately 86% occurring only once. This CDR3 is built from 15 residues. Germline-derived CDR1 and CDR2 are SEHNR and FQNEAQ (reference sequence). With 2 bases clipped from V and 0 bases from J, the junction kept 2 bases outside the gene matches. This clonotype was sampled from an adult in good health. The source material was peripheral blood, sampled on day 0 of AZD1222 vaccination. The rearrangement links TRBV7-9 to TRBJ2-3; 7 nucleotides match TRBD2. The CDR3: CASSLSSGSTDTQYF. CDR3 coding DNA: TGTGCCAGCAGCTTAAGTAGCGGGAGCACAGATACGCAGTATTTT. Combining the CDR3 with reference TRBV7-9 and TRBJ2-3 gives the whole variable domain DTGVSQNPRHKITKRGQNVTFRCDPISEHNRLYWYRQTLGQGPEFLTYFQNEAQLEKSRLLSDRFSAERPKGSFSTLEIQRTEQGDSAMYLCASSLSSGSTDTQYFGPGTRLTVL.